A single sample is the source of the 32 T cell receptor beta chains below, sequenced in a study of blood T cell repertoires in COVID-19. The table came from immunoSEQ multiplex PCR; TCRdb's copy has only in-frame clones and leaves some out. The sample has fewer than 20,000 clones; 80% to 90% are singletons. The sample consisted of peripheral blood. The receptors shown here come from a human donor in a cohort sampled during active COVID-19.

V gene TRBV27 combines with J gene TRBJ2-3; D unclear. Germline values: CDR1 MNHEY, CDR2 SMNVEV (reference sequence). The CDR3 runs to 15 residues. V was clipped by 5 bases and J by 2 bases, with 14 bases between them. The CDR3 DNA sequence: TGTGCCAGCAGTCCCTCCCGACAACACACAGATACGCAGTATTTT. This sequence encodes CASSPSRQHTDTQYF.

V usage is TRBV18 and J usage is TRBJ2-2; the match to TRBD1 covers 7 bases. The CDR3 length is 15 residues. Losses at the gene ends were 7 bases for V and 3 bases for J; bases not matched to a gene: 8. Germline CDR1 KGHSH, CDR2 LQKENI. In DNA form, the CDR3 reads TGTGCCAGCTTCACCGGGACAGAGTACACCGGGGAGCTGTTTTTT. Its translation: CASFTGTEYTGELFF. Variable domain in full (rest from reference TRBV18 and TRBJ2-2): NAGVMQNPRHLVRRRGQEARLRCSPMKGHSHVYWYRQLPEEGLKFMVYLQKENIIDESGMPKERFSAEFPKEGPSILRIQQVVRGDSAAYFCASFTGTEYTGELFFGEGSRLTVL.

The chain recombines TRBV6-2 or TRBV6-3 with TRBJ2-7, with 7 nucleotides matching TRBD2. Germline lookup yields CDR1 MNHEY and CDR2 SVGEGT. The V segment lost 6 bases and the J segment 2 bases; nucleotides outside the gene matches: 10. The CDR3 extends over 15 amino acids. The CDR3 region has the DNA TGTGCCAGCAGCTCTCGACTTGGGGGGGCCTACGAGCAGTACTTC. As protein: CASSSRLGGAYEQYF.

This sequence joins TRBV27 and TRBJ2-5; 10 bases line up with TRBD2. This CDR3 is built from 15 residues. Germline lookup yields CDR1 MNHEY and CDR2 SMNVEV (reference sequence). Trimming at V came to 1 base and at J to 2 bases, leaving 1 base not matched to a gene. CDR3 in DNA: TGTGCCAGCAGTTTATGGACTAGCGGACAAGAGACCCAGTACTTC. Encoded protein: CASSLWTSGQETQYF.

The rearrangement joins TRBV9 to TRBJ1-2, with 7 bases that match TRBD1. The CDR3 totals 13 residues. Germline values: CDR1 SGDLS, CDR2 YYNGEE. V lost 3 bases, J lost 1 base, and 0 bases stayed unmatched. The DNA for the CDR3 is TGTGCCAGCAGCGGACAGGGTAACTATGGCTACACCTTC. Translated, it gives CASSGQGNYGYTF.

This chain links TRBV15 with TRBJ1-2, with 10 bases aligning to TRBD1. The CDR3 loop spans 14 amino acids. Unmatched junction bases numbered 7, after V lost 5 bases and J lost 7 bases. Looked up from germline, CDR1 is LNHNV and CDR2 is YYDKDF (reference sequence). DNA for the CDR3: TGTGCCACCAGCCCCGACAGGGGGCGTTTTGGCTACACCTTC. It is translated as CATSPDRGRFGYTF.

The rearrangement joins TRBV10-3 to TRBJ1-2; 7 nucleotides match TRBD1. CDR3 length: 15 residues. From germline, CDR1 is ENHRY and CDR2 SYGVKD. Germline trimming cut 0 bases from V and 4 bases from J; bases unmatched to any gene: 5. Here the CDR3 DNA reads TGTGCCATCAGTGAGTCGCAAGGGGGCGGCTATGGCTACACCTTC. Its translation is CAISESQGGGYGYTF.

CDR3 coding DNA: TGTGCCACCAGGGCGGGACCGAACACCGGGGAGCTGTTTTTT. Its protein product is CATRAGPNTGELFF. The chain carries TRBV24-1 and TRBJ2-2; D may be TRBD2 (6 bases). CDR1 is KGHDR, CDR2 SFDVKD, per germline. V was trimmed by 7 bases and J by 0 bases, leaving 8 bases between them. This CDR3 region has 14 residues.

The chain couples TRBV2 to TRBJ2-7, with D unclear. CDR1 is SNHLY and CDR2 is FYNNEI in the germline V gene. V lost 2 bases and J lost 4, with 6 bases in between. CDR3 length: 12 residues. CDR3 coding DNA: TGTGCCAGCAGTGAATCCGGGTACGAGCAGTACTTC. It is translated as CASSESGYEQYF.

The chain employs TRBV10-3 and TRBJ1-5; 12 bases are shared with TRBD1. This CDR3 has 14 amino acids. Germline lookup yields CDR1 ENHRY and CDR2 SYGVKD. V shed 10 bases and J 8 bases; nucleotides not matched to a gene: 9. The CDR3 region has the DNA TGTGCCACCCGGGACAGGGGGCGGGAGGAGCCCCAGCATTTT. It is translated as CATRDRGREEPQHF.

This chain joins TRBV6-5 and TRBJ1-1; D possibly corresponds to TRBD1 (5 bases). V dropped 5 bases and J dropped 2 bases, with 9 bases sitting between them. The germline V gene has CDR1 MNHEY and CDR2 SVGAGI. This CDR3 spans 13 amino acids. DNA of the CDR3: TGTGCCAGCAGTCAGACAGATAACACTGAAGCTTTCTTT. It specifies CASSQTDNTEAFF.

The rearrangement uses TRBV5-4 and TRBJ2-1, with 7 bases aligning to TRBD1. Trimming took 4 bases from V and 5 from J; bases not matched to a gene: 12. The germline V gene has CDR1 SGHNT and CDR2 YYREEE (reference sequence). The CDR3 sequence is 16 residues long. The CDR3: CASSPGTDRFNNEQFF. The CDR3 DNA is TGTGCCAGCAGCCCCGGGACGGACAGGTTTAACAATGAGCAGTTCTTC. The full variable domain, completed using reference TRBV5-4 and TRBJ2-1, is ETGVTQSPTHLIKTRGQQVTLRCSSQSGHNTVSWYQQALGQGPQFIFQYYREEENGRGNFPPRFSGLQFPNYSSELNVNALELDDSALYLCASSPGTDRFNNEQFFGPGTRLTVL.

The V gene is TRBV19, the J gene TRBJ1-5; 7 bases map to TRBD1. The CDR3 sequence is 16 residues long. CDR1 LNHDA and CDR2 SQIVND come from the germline V gene (reference sequence). V was clipped by 3 bases and J by 3 bases; unmatched bases: 8. The CDR3 sequence is CASSIQAGGNNQPQHF. The DNA for the CDR3 is TGTGCCAGTAGTATCCAGGCAGGGGGAAACAATCAGCCCCAGCATTTT.

The chain recombines TRBV4-2 with TRBJ1-1, with D possibly being TRBD1 (6 bases). Per the germline V gene, CDR1 is LGHNA and CDR2 is YNFKEQ. The length of the CDR3 is 17 residues. The ends were cut back, 3 bases at V and 1 base at J, with 18 bases in the middle. The CDR3 spells CASSQATGTQGNTEAFF. Written as DNA, the CDR3 is TGTGCCAGCAGCCAGGCTACCGGGACACAGGGGAACACTGAAGCTTTCTTT.

The rearrangement links TRBV7-6 to TRBJ1-5, with 9 nucleotides matching TRBD1. CDR1 is SGHVS and CDR2 is FNYEAQ in the germline V gene. Unmatched junction bases numbered 17, after V lost 5 bases and J lost 0 bases. This CDR3 has 20 residues. CDR3 sequence reads: CASSKVSGQGVIDSNQPQHF. The CDR3 DNA reads TGTGCCAGCAGCAAAGTCTCGGGACAGGGAGTAATCGATAGCAATCAGCCCCAGCATTTT.

This sequence joins TRBV28 and TRBJ2-7; no clear D gene. The germline V and J ends were trimmed by 7 bases and 0 bases, with 16 bases remaining between them. The CDR3 length is 15 residues. CDR1 is MDHEN and CDR2 is SYDVKM in the germline V gene. The CDR3 sequence is CASKLNQISSYEQYF. CDR3 DNA: TGTGCCAGCAAATTAAACCAGATCTCCTCCTACGAGCAGTACTTC.

This chain uses TRBV2 with TRBJ2-7; 11 nucleotides align to TRBD2. Per germline, CDR1 SNHLY and CDR2 FYNNEI. The CDR3 has 18 amino acids. Trimming took 2 bases from V and 1 from J; bases not matched to a gene: 10. The CDR3 protein is CASSEPLAGGGLSYEQYF. The CDR3 nucleotides are TGTGCCAGCAGTGAACCCCTAGCGGGAGGAGGGTTATCCTACGAGCAGTACTTC. Filled out from reference TRBV2 and TRBJ2-7, the complete variable domain reads EPEVTQTPSHQVTQMGQEVILRCVPISNHLYFYWYRQILGQKVEFLVSFYNNEISEKSEIFDDQFSVERPDGSNFTLKIRSTKLEDSAMYFCASSEPLAGGGLSYEQYFGPGTRLTVT.

The chain employs TRBV6-5 and TRBJ2-7; 7 positions agree with TRBD2. Germline assignment: CDR1 MNHEY and CDR2 SVGAGI. V dropped 8 bases and J dropped 7; count of bases not matched to a gene: 8. The CDR3 is 12 residues long. The CDR3 is CASSREAGEQYF. The CDR3, as DNA: TGTGCCAGCTCTCGTGAAGCGGGAGAGCAGTACTTC.

The chain combines TRBV27 with TRBJ2-7, with D unclear. The CDR3 consists of 13 residues. V lost 2 bases, J lost 3 bases, and 8 bases lay in between. The germline V gene encodes CDR1 MNHEY and CDR2 SMNVEV (reference sequence). CDR3 protein: CASSLEEDYEQYF. CDR3 nucleotides: TGTGCCAGCAGTTTAGAAGAGGACTACGAGCAGTACTTC.

For the CDR3, the DNA is TGTGCCAGCAGCCCTCCGGCAGGGGCCTCCGGAAACACCATATATTTT. Residues: CASSPPAGASGNTIYF. The chain couples TRBV7-9 to TRBJ1-3; a weak D match, TRBD1 (6 bases). V gave up 5 bases and J gave up 4 bases, with 18 bases separating them. Germline V gene data show CDR1 as SEHNR and CDR2 as FQNEAQ (reference sequence). The CDR3 spans 16 residues.

This chain links TRBV5-1 with TRBJ2-5; 11 nucleotides line up with TRBD2. Germline CDR1 reads SGHRS; CDR2 reads YFSETQ. After removal of 4 bases from V and 4 bases from J, the junction contained 6 bases not matched to a gene. This CDR3 is built from 15 residues. Here the CDR3 DNA reads TGCGCCAGCAGCGCCGTAGCGGGAGGGCCAGAGACCCAGTACTTC. This encodes CASSAVAGGPETQYF.

The chain is built from TRBV5-1 and TRBJ2-4; TRBD2 aligns across 10 bases. The CDR3 length is 16 residues. Germline-derived CDR1 and CDR2 are SGHRS and YFSETQ. Losses at the gene ends were 0 bases for V and 6 bases for J; bases not matched to a gene: 6. Written as DNA, the CDR3 is TGCGCCAGCAGCTTGGAAAGCGGGAGGGCCGGAAACATTCAGTACTTC. As protein: CASSLESGRAGNIQYF.

The V and J genes are TRBV28 and TRBJ1-5, with a weak D call TRBD1 (5 bases). CDR1 and CDR2 (germline): MDHEN, SYDVKM. This CDR3 contains 16 residues. V was cut by 6 bases and J by 0 bases, with 15 bases left in between. The CDR3 DNA follows: TGTGCCAGCAGCCAGGGTGGCAGGGATAGCAATCAGCCCCAGCATTTT. It translates to CASSQGGRDSNQPQHF.

J is TRBJ1-2 and V is TRBV27; tentatively, D is TRBD1 (6 bases). The CDR3 runs 12 residues. CDR1 and CDR2 from the germline V gene are MNHEY and SMNVEV (reference sequence). V lost 2 bases to trimming and J lost 6 bases, with 7 bases between them. CDR3 bases: TGTGCCAGCAGTTTAACAGGGAATGGCTACACCTTC. Its translation: CASSLTGNGYTF.

Here the CDR3 DNA reads TGTGCCAGCCGGACTAGCACCGACCAAGAGACCCAGTACTTC. Translation: CASRTSTDQETQYF. This chain connects TRBV6-5 to TRBJ2-5, with 8 bases identical to TRBD2. The CDR3 covers 14 residues. Germline values: CDR1 MNHEY, CDR2 SVGAGI. Trimming at V came to 8 bases and at J to 0 bases, leaving 5 bases not matched to a gene.

This clone was found once. For the CDR3, the DNA is TGTGCCAGCAGCGTCAGGGATACAGGGAGGGTCTTGGCGGGCGAGCAGTACTTC. Protein product: CASSVRDTGRVLAGEQYF. The chain employs TRBV21-1 and TRBJ2-7; the table's D call, TRBD2, was not checked against the DNA. TRBV21-1 is a recognized pseudogene. This CDR3 is built from 18 residues.

V usage is TRBV4-2 and J usage is TRBJ2-4; 9 nucleotides agree with TRBD1. Germline-derived CDR1 and CDR2 are LGHNA and YNFKEQ. There are 15 residues in the CDR3. J gave up 7 bases and V 0 bases, and 4 bases lay outside the gene matches. The CDR3 nucleotides are TGTGCCAGCAGCCAAGAACAGGGGGCAGGTAACATTCAGTACTTC. This sequence encodes CASSQEQGAGNIQYF.

The chain is built from TRBV30 and TRBJ2-1, with TRBD2 matching 9 bases. V shed 0 bases, J shed 3 bases, and the junction held 6 bases outside the gene matches. The CDR3 is made up of 16 amino acids. Germline V gene sequence: CDR1 GTSNPN, CDR2 SVGIG (reference sequence). CDR3 region: CAWSVTGLALYNEQFF. For the CDR3, the DNA is TGTGCCTGGAGTGTAACCGGACTAGCGCTCTACAATGAGCAGTTCTTC.

The V call is TRBV5-6, the J call TRBJ1-5, with TRBD1 matching 7 bases. V gave up 1 base and J gave up 1 base; unmatched junction bases: 11. CDR1 is SGHDT, CDR2 YYEEEE, per germline. The CDR3 runs to 18 residues. The CDR3 DNA reads TGTGCCAGCAGCTTGCGCAGGGGGTATCGCTGGAGCAATCAGCCCCAGCATTTT. Its translation: CASSLRRGYRWSNQPQHF.

The chain is built from TRBV7-8 and TRBJ2-1; D unresolved. This CDR3 has 14 amino acids. V lost 1 base, J lost 9 bases, and 13 bases lay in between. Germline-derived CDR1 and CDR2 are SGHVS and FQNEAQ. The CDR3 is CASSLDWALPEQFF. In DNA, the CDR3 is TGTGCCAGCAGCTTAGACTGGGCCCTACCTGAGCAGTTCTTC.

The chain recombines TRBV29-1 with TRBJ2-3; 8 nucleotides match TRBD2. The V segment lost 8 bases and the J segment 3 bases; nucleotides outside the gene matches: 10. Germline-derived CDR1 and CDR2 are SQVTM and ANQGSEA. CDR3 length: 14 residues. DNA for the CDR3: TGCAGCTCGTCAGCGGGAGTGGTGACAGATACGCAGTATTTT. Encoded protein: CSSSAGVVTDTQYF.

This chain links TRBV7-8 with TRBJ2-7, with D perhaps matching TRBD2 (6 bases). Trimming pared 4 bases from V and 7 bases from J, leaving 17 bases between. This CDR3 spans 14 amino acids. Germline CDR1 is SGHVS and CDR2 is FQNEAQ. DNA of the CDR3: TGTGCCAGCAGCTCGGAAACGGGGGTAGAGGAGCAGTACTTC. This gives the protein CASSSETGVEEQYF.